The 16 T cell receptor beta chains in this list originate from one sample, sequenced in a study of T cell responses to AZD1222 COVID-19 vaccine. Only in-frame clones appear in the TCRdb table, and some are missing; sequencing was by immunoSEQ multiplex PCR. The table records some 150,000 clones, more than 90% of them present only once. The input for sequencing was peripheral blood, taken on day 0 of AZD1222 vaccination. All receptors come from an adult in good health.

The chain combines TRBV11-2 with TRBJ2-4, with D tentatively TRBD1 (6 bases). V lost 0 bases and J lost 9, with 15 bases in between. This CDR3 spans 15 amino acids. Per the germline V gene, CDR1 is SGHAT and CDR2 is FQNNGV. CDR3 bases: TGTGCCAGCAGCTTAGACTTTCCGGTGGGGGCCATTCAGTACTTC. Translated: CASSLDFPVGAIQYF.

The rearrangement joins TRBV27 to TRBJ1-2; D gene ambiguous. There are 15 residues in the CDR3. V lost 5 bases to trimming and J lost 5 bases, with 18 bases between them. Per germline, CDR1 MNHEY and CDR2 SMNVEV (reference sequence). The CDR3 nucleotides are TGTGCCAGCAGTCCGGACCGCATGCTGGGATATGGCTACACCTTC. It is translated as CASSPDRMLGYGYTF.

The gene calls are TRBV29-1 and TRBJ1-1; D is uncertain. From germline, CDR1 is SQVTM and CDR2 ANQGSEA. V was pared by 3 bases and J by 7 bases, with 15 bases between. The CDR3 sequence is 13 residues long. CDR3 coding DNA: TGCAGCGTTGAGAAGGTTGAAGGAATTGAAGCTTTCTTT. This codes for CSVEKVEGIEAFF. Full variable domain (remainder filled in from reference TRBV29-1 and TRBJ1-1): SAVISQKPSRDICQRGTSLTIQCQVDSQVTMMFWYRQQPGQSLTLIATANQGSEATYESGFVIDKFPISRPNLTFSTLTVSNMSPEDSSIYLCSVEKVEGIEAFFGQGTRLTVV.

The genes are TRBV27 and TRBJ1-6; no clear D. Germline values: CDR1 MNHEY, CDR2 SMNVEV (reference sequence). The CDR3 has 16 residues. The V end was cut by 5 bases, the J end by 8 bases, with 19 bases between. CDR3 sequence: CASSLQWTRTYSPLHF. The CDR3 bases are TGTGCCAGCAGTCTACAATGGACGAGGACTTATTCACCCCTCCACTTT.

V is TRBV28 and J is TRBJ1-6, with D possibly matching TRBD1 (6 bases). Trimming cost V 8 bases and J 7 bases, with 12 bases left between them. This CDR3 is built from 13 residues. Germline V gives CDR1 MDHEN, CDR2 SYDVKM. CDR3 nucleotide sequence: TGTGCCAGCTTCTTGAGGGGGAATTCACCCCTCCACTTT. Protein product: CASFLRGNSPLHF.

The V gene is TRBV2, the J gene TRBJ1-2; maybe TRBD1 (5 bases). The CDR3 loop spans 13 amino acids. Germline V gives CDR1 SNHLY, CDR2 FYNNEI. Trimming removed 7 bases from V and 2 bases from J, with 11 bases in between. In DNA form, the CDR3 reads TGTGCCAGCAACAAAGAGGGGAACTATGGCTACACCTTC. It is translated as CASNKEGNYGYTF.

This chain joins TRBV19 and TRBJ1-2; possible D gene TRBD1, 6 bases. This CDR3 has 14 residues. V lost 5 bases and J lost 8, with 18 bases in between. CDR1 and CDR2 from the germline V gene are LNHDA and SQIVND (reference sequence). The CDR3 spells CASSYPRTVGGYTF. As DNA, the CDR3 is TGTGCCAGTAGTTATCCGAGGACAGTGGGCGGCTACACCTTC. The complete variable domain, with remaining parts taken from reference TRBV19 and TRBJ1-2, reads DGGITQSPKYLFRKEGQNVTLSCEQNLNHDAMYWYRQDPGQGLRLIYYSQIVNDFQKGDIAEGYSVSREKKESFPLTVTSAQKNPTAFYLCASSYPRTVGGYTFGSGTRLTVV.

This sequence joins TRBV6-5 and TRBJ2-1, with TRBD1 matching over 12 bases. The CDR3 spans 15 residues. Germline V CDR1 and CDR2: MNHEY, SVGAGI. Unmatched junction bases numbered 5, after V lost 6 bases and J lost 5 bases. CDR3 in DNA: TGTGCCAGCAGGGGACAGGGGGCGGGGGACAATGAGCAGTTCTTC. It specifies CASRGQGAGDNEQFF.

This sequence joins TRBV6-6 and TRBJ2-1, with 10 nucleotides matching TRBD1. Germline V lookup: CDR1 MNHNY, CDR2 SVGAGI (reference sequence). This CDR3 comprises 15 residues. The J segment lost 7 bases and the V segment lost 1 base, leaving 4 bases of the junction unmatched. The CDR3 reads CASSYYGTGDNEQFF. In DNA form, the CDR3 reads TGTGCCAGCAGTTACTACGGGACAGGGGATAATGAGCAGTTCTTC.

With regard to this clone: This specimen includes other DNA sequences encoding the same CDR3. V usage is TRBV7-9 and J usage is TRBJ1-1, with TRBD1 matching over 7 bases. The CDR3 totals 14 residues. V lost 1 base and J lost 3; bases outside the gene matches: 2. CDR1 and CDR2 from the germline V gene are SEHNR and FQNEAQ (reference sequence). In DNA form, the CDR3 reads TGTGCCAGCAGCTTAGGACAGGGAGACACTGAAGCTTTCTTT. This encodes CASSLGQGDTEAFF.

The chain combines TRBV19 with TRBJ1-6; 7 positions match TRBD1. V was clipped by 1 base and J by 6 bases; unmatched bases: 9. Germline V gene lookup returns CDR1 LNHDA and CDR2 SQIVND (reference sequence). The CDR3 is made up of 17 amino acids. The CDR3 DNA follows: TGTGCCAGTAGTATAGTCCCTTGGACAGGTCCTAATTCACCCCTCCACTTT. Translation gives CASSIVPWTGPNSPLHF.

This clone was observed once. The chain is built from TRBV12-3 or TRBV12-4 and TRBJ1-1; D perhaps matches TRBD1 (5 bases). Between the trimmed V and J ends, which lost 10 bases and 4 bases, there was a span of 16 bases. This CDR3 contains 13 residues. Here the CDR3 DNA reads TGTGCCACCTCGGGGGGACTTATCACTGAAGCTTTCTTT. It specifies CATSGGLITEAFF.

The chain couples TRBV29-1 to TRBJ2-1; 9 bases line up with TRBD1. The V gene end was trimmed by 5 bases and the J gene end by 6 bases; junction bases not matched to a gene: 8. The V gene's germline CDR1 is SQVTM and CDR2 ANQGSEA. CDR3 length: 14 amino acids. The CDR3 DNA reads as TGCAGCGTTCGAAGGGACAGGGTCGGCAATGAGCAGTTCTTC. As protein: CSVRRDRVGNEQFF.

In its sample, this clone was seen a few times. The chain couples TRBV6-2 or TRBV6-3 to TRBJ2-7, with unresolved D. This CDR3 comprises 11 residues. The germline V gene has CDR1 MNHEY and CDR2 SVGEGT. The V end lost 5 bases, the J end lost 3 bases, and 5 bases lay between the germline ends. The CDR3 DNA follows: TGTGCCAGCAGTACCCACTACGAGCAGTACTTC. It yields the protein CASSTHYEQYF.

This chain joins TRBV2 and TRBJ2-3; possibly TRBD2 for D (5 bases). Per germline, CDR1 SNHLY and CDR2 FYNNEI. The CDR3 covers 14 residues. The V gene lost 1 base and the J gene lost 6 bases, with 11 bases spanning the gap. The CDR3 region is CASSEGSLADTQYF. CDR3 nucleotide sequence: TGTGCCAGCAGTGAAGGGTCATTAGCGGATACGCAGTATTTT.

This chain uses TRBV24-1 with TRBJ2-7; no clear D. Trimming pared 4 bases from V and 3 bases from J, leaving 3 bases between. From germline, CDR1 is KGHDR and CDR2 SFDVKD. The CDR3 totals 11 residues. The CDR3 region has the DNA TGTGCCACCAGTGACGACTACGAGCAGTACTTC. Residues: CATSDDYEQYF.